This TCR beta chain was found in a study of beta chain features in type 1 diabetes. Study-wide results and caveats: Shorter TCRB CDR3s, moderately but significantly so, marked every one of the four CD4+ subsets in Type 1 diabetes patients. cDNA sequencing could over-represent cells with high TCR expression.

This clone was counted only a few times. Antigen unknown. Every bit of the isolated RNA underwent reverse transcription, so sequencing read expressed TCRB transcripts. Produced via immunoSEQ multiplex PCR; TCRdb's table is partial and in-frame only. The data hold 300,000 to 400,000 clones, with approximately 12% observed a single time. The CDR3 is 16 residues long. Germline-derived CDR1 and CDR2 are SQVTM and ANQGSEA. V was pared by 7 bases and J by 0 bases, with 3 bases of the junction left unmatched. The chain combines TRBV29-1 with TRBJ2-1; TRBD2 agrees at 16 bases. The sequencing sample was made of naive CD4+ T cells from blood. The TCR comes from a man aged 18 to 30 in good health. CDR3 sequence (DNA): TGCAGCGGCGGGACTAGCGGGAGGGGCTCCTACAATGAGCAGTTCTTC. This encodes CSGGTSGRGSYNEQFF.